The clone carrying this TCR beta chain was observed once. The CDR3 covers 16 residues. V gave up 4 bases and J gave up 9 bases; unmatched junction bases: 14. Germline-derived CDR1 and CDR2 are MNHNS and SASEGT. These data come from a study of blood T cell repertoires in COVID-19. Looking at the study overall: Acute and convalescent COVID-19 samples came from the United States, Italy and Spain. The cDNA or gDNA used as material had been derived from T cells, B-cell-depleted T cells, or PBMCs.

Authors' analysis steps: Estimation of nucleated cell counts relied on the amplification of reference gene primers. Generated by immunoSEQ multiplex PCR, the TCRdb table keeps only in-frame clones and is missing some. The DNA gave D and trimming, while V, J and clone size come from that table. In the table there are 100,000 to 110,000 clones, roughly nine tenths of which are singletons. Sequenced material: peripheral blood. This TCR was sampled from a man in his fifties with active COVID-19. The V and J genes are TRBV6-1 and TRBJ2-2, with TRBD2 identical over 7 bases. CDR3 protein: CASSAAAGRVGRELFF. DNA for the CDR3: TGTGCCAGCAGTGCGGCGGCAGGGAGGGTGGGGAGGGAGCTGTTTTTT.